This T cell receptor (beta chain) was identified in a study of blood T cell repertoires in COVID-19. Here immunoSEQ multiplex PCR was the method, and the copy in TCRdb shows in-frame clones only, minus some. Here the sample spans roughly 150,000 clones, about four fifths being singletons. Germline CDR1 and CDR2: SGHNT and YYREEE (reference sequence). V gave up 4 bases and J gave up 5 bases; unmatched junction bases: 15. This CDR3 contains 19 residues. The chain carries TRBV5-4 and TRBJ2-5, with TRBD2 identical over 15 bases. Sequenced material: peripheral blood. The sequence derives from a woman of 80 years or more with COVID-19, enrolled during active disease. The CDR3 DNA reads TGTGCCAGCAGCCCGGGGACTAGCGGGAGGATAGTAAGTGGGGAGACCCAGTACTTC. Protein sequence: CASSPGTSGRIVSGETQYF.